One sample yielded the 10 T cell receptor beta chains listed below, sequenced in a study of shared clonotypes between healthy human individuals. The method was immunoSEQ multiplex PCR; TCRdb's version includes in-frame clones alone and lacks a portion of them. This sample carries 1.6 million or so clones, approximately 98.5% of them seen once, and the ten largest clones take approximately 0.4%. Sequencing was performed on naive CD4+ T cells sorted from blood. The subset here: CD45RA+ positively selected. All receptors come from a man aged 30 to 45 in good health.

This chain links TRBV15 with TRBJ2-3; no clear D. Germline CDR1 is LNHNV and CDR2 is YYDKDF (reference sequence). V gave up 3 bases and J gave up 5 bases, with 15 bases separating them. CDR3 length equals 15 residues. CDR3 region: CATSRAPSPGDTQYF. For the CDR3, the DNA is TGTGCCACCAGCAGGGCCCCCTCACCAGGAGATACGCAGTATTTT.

V gene TRBV28 combines with J gene TRBJ2-1; the D gene could be TRBD1 or TRBD2 (5 bases each). The CDR3 sequence is 13 residues long. V was cut by 5 bases and J by 6 bases, with 11 bases left in between. CDR1 is MDHEN, CDR2 SYDVKM, per germline. Here the CDR3 reads CASSPVGVNEQFF. The CDR3 nucleotides read TGTGCCAGCAGTCCCGTGGGGGTCAATGAGCAGTTCTTC.

The J gene is TRBJ1-1, the V gene TRBV18; D is uncertain. The CDR3 is made up of 15 amino acids. Germline CDR1 is KGHSH and CDR2 is LQKENI. Trimming cost V 3 bases and J 1 base, with 12 bases left between them. The CDR3 DNA is TGTGCCAGCTCACCGTATGGGTTGACGAACACTGAAGCTTTCTTT. This gives the protein CASSPYGLTNTEAFF.

V usage is TRBV25-1 and J usage is TRBJ2-7, with D tentatively TRBD2 (6 bases). The CDR3 has 16 amino acids. Trimming cost V 5 bases and J 2 bases, with 19 bases left between them. Per the germline V gene, CDR1 is MGHDK and CDR2 is SYGVNS. This CDR3 reads CASSSSWTIRPYEQYF. The CDR3 DNA sequence: TGTGCCAGCAGTTCGAGTTGGACTATTAGGCCCTACGAGCAGTACTTC.

The genes are TRBV5-1 and TRBJ2-1; TRBD2 matches 10 bases. CDR3 size: 16 residues. The J segment lost 1 base and the V segment lost 5 bases, leaving 6 bases of the junction unmatched. CDR1 is SGHRS, CDR2 YFSETQ, per germline. CDR3 bases: TGCGCCAGCAGAGTCCCGGGACTAGCGTCCTACAATGAGCAGTTCTTC. This codes for CASRVPGLASYNEQFF.

The genes are TRBV9 and TRBJ2-3; TRBD2 matches 10 bases. The CDR3 loop spans 16 amino acids. The V and J ends lost 0 bases and 2 bases, in that order; junction bases with no gene match: 3. Per germline, CDR1 SGDLS and CDR2 YYNGEE. This chain's CDR3 is CASSVGAGGPTDTQYF. CDR3 in DNA: TGTGCCAGCAGCGTAGGAGCGGGAGGGCCCACAGATACGCAGTATTTT. Based on the CDR3 plus reference TRBV9 and TRBJ2-3, the full variable domain is DSGVTQTPKHLITATGQRVTLRCSPRSGDLSVYWYQQSLDQGLQFLIQYYNGEERAKGNILERFSAQQFPDLHSELNLSSLELGDSALYFCASSVGAGGPTDTQYFGPGTRLTVL.

The chain has TRBV18 and TRBJ1-5; 10 bases map to TRBD1. The CDR3 runs 15 residues. Looked up from germline, CDR1 is KGHSH and CDR2 is LQKENI. The trim removed 4 bases at V and 3 bases at J, leaving 3 bases unmatched. CDR3 amino acids: CASSQGTGANQPQHF. CDR3 coding DNA: TGTGCCAGCTCACAGGGGACAGGGGCCAATCAGCCCCAGCATTTT.

This clone was observed once. The chain has TRBV5-6 and TRBJ2-5; TRBD2 matches 7 bases. The V segment lost 0 bases and the J segment 5 bases; nucleotides outside the gene matches: 4. In germline, CDR1 is SGHDT, CDR2 YYEEEE. This CDR3 is built from 14 residues. The CDR3 is CASSLGGLYETQYF. The CDR3 DNA sequence: TGTGCCAGCAGCTTGGGGGGACTATACGAGACCCAGTACTTC.

This chain joins TRBV5-5 and TRBJ2-7, with 12 bases fitting TRBD2. V lost 3 bases and J lost 6; bases outside the gene matches: 7. CDR3 length equals 15 residues. The germline V gene has CDR1 SGHKS and CDR2 YYEKEE (reference sequence). Here the CDR3 reads CASSSLSSGRGEQYF. For the CDR3, the DNA is TGTGCCAGCAGCTCCCTGTCTAGCGGGAGGGGCGAGCAGTACTTC.

V usage is TRBV4-2 and J usage is TRBJ2-2; D gene unclear. Germline CDR1 LGHNA, CDR2 YNFKEQ. The V and J ends lost 0 bases and 6 bases respectively, with 8 bases between them. CDR3 length: 14 amino acids. This chain's CDR3 is CASSQERSAGELFF. CDR3 nucleotides: TGTGCCAGCAGCCAAGAACGGAGTGCCGGGGAGCTGTTTTTT.